What follows are 16 T cell receptor beta chains derived from one specimen sequenced in a study of OX40 agonist ivuxolimab in advanced cancers. Clones were read by immunoSEQ multiplex PCR, and TCRdb kept only the in-frame ones, dropping some. The sample carries around 26,000 clones, about 85% recorded once. The specimen was CD4+ or CD8+ T cells sorted from blood, collected in a trial of the OX40 agonist ivuxolimab. The receptors shown here come from an adult with an advanced solid tumor such as melanoma, head and neck, liver or kidney cancer.

This chain joins TRBV4-1 and TRBJ1-1; D ambiguous. The germline V gene has CDR1 MGHRA and CDR2 YSYEKL. The V gene lost 1 base and the J gene lost 5 bases, with 8 bases spanning the gap. This CDR3 has 13 residues. The CDR3 loop reads CASSQGLRTEAFF. CDR3 in DNA: TGCGCCAGCAGCCAAGGTCTTAGGACTGAAGCTTTCTTT.

The chain has TRBV7-9 and TRBJ2-5, with 11 bases that match TRBD2. This CDR3 is 16 amino acids long. From germline, CDR1 is SEHNR and CDR2 FQNEAQ (reference sequence). The V and J ends lost 2 bases and 4 bases, in that order; junction bases with no gene match: 6. DNA of the CDR3: TGTGCCAGCAGCTTATTTAGCGGGGGGGCTGTAGAGACCCAGTACTTC. It yields the protein CASSLFSGGAVETQYF.

This clone appeared once. The genes are TRBV28 and TRBJ2-7; 9 bases agree with TRBD1. CDR3 length: 15 amino acids. Germline V gene data show CDR1 as MDHEN and CDR2 as SYDVKM. J lost 6 bases, V lost 6 bases, and 12 bases had no gene match. For the CDR3, the DNA is TGTGCCAGCAGGATAGAACAGGGGGCTGGGGGCGAGCAGTACTTC. Its protein is CASRIEQGAGGEQYF.

Here the CDR3 reads CASSPPGGAQGYTF. CDR3 DNA: TGCGCCAGCAGCCCCCCGGGGGGGGCGCAAGGCTACACCTTC. The chain recombines TRBV4-3 with TRBJ1-2, with a tentative D call TRBD1 (6 bases). The V gene lost 4 bases and the J gene lost 8 bases, with 17 bases spanning the gap. CDR1 and CDR2 from the germline V gene are LGHNA and YSLEER. CDR3 length: 14 residues.

V is TRBV7-8 and J is TRBJ2-5; 8 bases align to TRBD1. CDR1 SGHVS and CDR2 FQNEAQ come from the germline V gene. The CDR3 runs 16 residues. Germline trimming cut 3 bases from V and 5 bases from J; bases unmatched to any gene: 11. This CDR3 is CASSLGTGGIGETQYF. The CDR3 nucleotides are TGTGCCAGCAGCTTGGGAACAGGGGGGATCGGGGAGACCCAGTACTTC.

The rearrangement uses TRBV11-2 and TRBJ1-1; D may be TRBD1 (6 bases). The CDR3 extends over 13 amino acids. Germline CDR1 reads SGHAT; CDR2 reads FQNNGV. The V end was cut by 2 bases, the J end by 7 bases, with 11 bases between. The CDR3 sequence is CASSLPGQNEAFF. As DNA, the CDR3 is TGTGCCAGCAGCTTACCCGGACAGAATGAAGCTTTCTTT.

This chain joins TRBV4-3 and TRBJ1-6; 9 bases are a match to TRBD1. Germline loops: CDR1 LGHNA, CDR2 YSLEER. V shed 0 bases and J 8 bases; nucleotides not matched to a gene: 8. The CDR3 runs 17 residues. The CDR3 DNA sequence: TGCGCCAGCAGCCAAGATTCCCAGGACAGGGGTGATTCACCCCTCCACTTT. Its translation is CASSQDSQDRGDSPLHF.

This clone was counted a single time. This chain links TRBV28 with TRBJ2-2, with 7 bases aligning to TRBD2. With 2 bases clipped from V and 5 bases from J, the junction kept 2 bases outside the gene matches. Germline loops: CDR1 MDHEN, CDR2 SYDVKM. This CDR3 spans 14 amino acids. CDR3 protein: CASSLRLATGELFF. CDR3 in DNA: TGTGCCAGCAGTTTAAGACTAGCAACCGGGGAGCTGTTTTTT.

On this clone: Other DNA sequences in the same sample also yield this CDR3. The chain joins TRBV13 to TRBJ1-1, with a possible D match to TRBD1 (6 bases). The CDR3 is 14 residues long. Trimming cost V 1 base and J 2 bases, with 8 bases left between them. CDR1 and CDR2 (germline): PRHDT, FYEKMQ (reference sequence). DNA of the CDR3: TGTGCCAGCAGCTTAGTAGGGGGTAACACTGAAGCTTTCTTT. Amino acids: CASSLVGGNTEAFF.

The chain has TRBV6-5 and TRBJ1-2, with 9 bases lining up with TRBD1. With 2 bases clipped from V and 4 bases from J, the junction kept 5 bases outside the gene matches. CDR1 and CDR2 (germline): MNHEY, SVGAGI. The CDR3 totals 15 residues. The DNA of the CDR3 is TGTGCCAGCAGTTACGACGGGACAGGGTTCTATGGCTACACCTTC. This codes for CASSYDGTGFYGYTF.

V usage is TRBV10-1 and J usage is TRBJ2-1; 9 nucleotides align to TRBD1. This CDR3 comprises 18 residues. Germline V gives CDR1 WNHNN, CDR2 SYGVQD (reference sequence). Trimming at V came to 0 bases and at J to 4 bases, leaving 10 bases not matched to a gene. This chain's CDR3 is CASSESIRGTGSYNEQFF. The CDR3 nucleotides are TGCGCCAGCAGTGAGTCGATACGAGGGACAGGGTCTTACAATGAGCAGTTCTTC.

The chain recombines TRBV5-6 with TRBJ2-7; D is uncertain. V lost 3 bases and J lost 1, with 8 bases in between. CDR3 size: 13 residues. Germline V gives CDR1 SGHDT, CDR2 YYEEEE. CDR3 loop: CASSSVLSYEQYF. As DNA, the CDR3 is TGTGCCAGCAGCTCGGTCCTGTCCTACGAGCAGTACTTC. The variable domain in full, completed from reference TRBV5-6 and TRBJ2-7, reads DAGVTQSPTHLIKTRGQQVTLRCSPKSGHDTVSWYQQALGQGPQFIFQYYEEEERQRGNFPDRFSGHQFPNYSSELNVNALLLGDSALYLCASSSVLSYEQYFGPGTRLTVT.

The J gene is TRBJ1-1, the V gene TRBV7-3; D not resolved. Germline V lookup: CDR1 SGHTA, CDR2 FQGTGA. This CDR3 has 12 amino acids. V lost 8 bases to trimming and J lost 8 bases, with 15 bases between them. CDR3 DNA: TGTGCCAGCGTCGGGTCACAAGAAGAAGCTTTCTTT. It codes for CASVGSQEEAFF.

This clone has only one observation. V is TRBV30 and J is TRBJ2-3, with 7 bases matching TRBD2. V was pared by 3 bases and J by 1 base, with 4 bases of the junction left unmatched. Germline-derived CDR1 and CDR2 are GTSNPN and SVGIG (reference sequence). The CDR3 extends over 14 amino acids. The CDR3 coding sequence is TGTGCCTGGAGCCGGGGGAGGGGCACAGATACGCAGTATTTT. Translation: CAWSRGRGTDTQYF.

This clone occurred once. The rearrangement uses TRBV7-2 and TRBJ1-4; D ambiguous. V was cut by 6 bases and J by 8 bases, with 16 bases left in between. CDR1 is SGHTA and CDR2 is FQGNSA in the germline V gene. There are 14 residues in the CDR3. The CDR3 DNA reads as TGTGCCAGCAGTCCCCCCGGGATGGGAGAAAAACTGTTTTTT. Translated, it gives CASSPPGMGEKLFF.

This chain connects TRBV28 to TRBJ2-5, with TRBD1 as a possible D gene (5 bases). Germline V lookup: CDR1 MDHEN, CDR2 SYDVKM. CDR3 size: 14 residues. V was clipped by 3 bases and J by 1 base, with 9 bases between them. CDR3 DNA sequence: TGTGCCAGCAGTTTTCAGACAGTCCAAGAGACCCAGTACTTC. Translation: CASSFQTVQETQYF.